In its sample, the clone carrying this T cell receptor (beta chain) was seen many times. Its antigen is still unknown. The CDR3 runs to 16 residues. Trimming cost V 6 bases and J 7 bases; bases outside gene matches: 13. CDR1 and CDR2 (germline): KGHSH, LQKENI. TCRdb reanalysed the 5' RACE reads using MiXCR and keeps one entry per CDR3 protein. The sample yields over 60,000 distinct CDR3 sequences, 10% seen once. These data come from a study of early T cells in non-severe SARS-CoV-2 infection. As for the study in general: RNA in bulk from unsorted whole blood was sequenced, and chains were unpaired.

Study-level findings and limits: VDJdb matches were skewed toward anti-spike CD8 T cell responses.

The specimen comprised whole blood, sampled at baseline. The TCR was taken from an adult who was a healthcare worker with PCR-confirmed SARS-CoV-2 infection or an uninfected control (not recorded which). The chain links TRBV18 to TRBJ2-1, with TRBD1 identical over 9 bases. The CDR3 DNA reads TGTGCCAGCTCTCGGTTCGGGACAGGGAAGAGGAATGAGCAGTTCTTC. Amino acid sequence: CASSRFGTGKRNEQFF. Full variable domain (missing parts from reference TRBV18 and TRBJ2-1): NAGVMQNPRHLVRRRGQEARLRCSPMKGHSHVYWYRQLPEEGLKFMVYLQKENIIDESGMPKERFSAEFPKEGPSILRIQQVVRGDSAAYFCASSRFGTGKRNEQFFGPGTRLTVL.